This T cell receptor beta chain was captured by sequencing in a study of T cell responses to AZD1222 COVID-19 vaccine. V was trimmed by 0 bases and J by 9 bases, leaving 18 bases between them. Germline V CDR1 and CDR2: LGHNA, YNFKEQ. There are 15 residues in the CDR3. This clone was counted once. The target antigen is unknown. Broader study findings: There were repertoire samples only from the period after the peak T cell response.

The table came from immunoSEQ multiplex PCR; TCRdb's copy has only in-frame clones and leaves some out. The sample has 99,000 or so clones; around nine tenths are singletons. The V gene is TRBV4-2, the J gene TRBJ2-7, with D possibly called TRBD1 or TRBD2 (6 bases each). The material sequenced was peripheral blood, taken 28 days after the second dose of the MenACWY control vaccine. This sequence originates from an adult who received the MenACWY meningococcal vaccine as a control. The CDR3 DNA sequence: TGTGCCAGCAGCCAAGATCCGGGGGCCGGGACGGTGCAGTACTTC. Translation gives CASSQDPGAGTVQYF.